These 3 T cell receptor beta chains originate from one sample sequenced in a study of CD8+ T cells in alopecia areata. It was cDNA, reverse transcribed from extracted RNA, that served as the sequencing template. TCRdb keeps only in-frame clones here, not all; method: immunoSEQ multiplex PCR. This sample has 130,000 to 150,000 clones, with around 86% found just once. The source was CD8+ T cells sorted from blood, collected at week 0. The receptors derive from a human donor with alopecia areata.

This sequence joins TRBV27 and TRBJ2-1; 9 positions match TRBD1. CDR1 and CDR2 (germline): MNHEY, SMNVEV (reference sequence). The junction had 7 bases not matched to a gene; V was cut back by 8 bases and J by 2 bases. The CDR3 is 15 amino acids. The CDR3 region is CASDTGGAPYNEQFF. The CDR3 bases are TGTGCCAGCGACACAGGGGGCGCCCCCTACAATGAGCAGTTCTTC.

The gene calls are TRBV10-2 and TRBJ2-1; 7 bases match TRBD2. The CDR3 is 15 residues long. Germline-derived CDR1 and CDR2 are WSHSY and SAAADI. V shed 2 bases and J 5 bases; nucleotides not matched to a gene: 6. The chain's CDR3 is CASSERWGGDNEQFF. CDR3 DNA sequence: TGCGCCAGCAGTGAGCGGTGGGGGGGGGACAATGAGCAGTTCTTC.

Here the CDR3 DNA reads TGTGCCAGCAGTTCAACACCCCTCGGGGGGGGATATGGCTACACCTTC. Protein product: CASSSTPLGGGYGYTF. The gene calls are TRBV6-5 and TRBJ1-2; maybe TRBD1 (5 bases). The germline V and J ends were trimmed by 4 bases and 5 bases, with 20 bases remaining between them. The CDR3 contains 16 residues. Germline CDR1 MNHEY, CDR2 SVGAGI.